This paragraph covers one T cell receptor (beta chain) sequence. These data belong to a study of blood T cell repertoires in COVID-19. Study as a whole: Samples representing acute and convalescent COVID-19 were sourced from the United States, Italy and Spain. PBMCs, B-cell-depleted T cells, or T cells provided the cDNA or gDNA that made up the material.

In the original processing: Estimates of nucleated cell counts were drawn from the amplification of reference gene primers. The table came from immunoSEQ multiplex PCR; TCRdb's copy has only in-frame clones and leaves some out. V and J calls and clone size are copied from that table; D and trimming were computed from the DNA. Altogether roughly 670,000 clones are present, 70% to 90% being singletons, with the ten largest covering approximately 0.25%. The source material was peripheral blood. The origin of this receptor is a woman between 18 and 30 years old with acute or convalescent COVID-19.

DNA of the CDR3: TGTGCCAGCAGCTGGCAAGGGGTTGGGGATACGCAGTATTTT. Its translation: CASSWQGVGDTQYF. The chain recombines TRBV5-4 with TRBJ2-3; TRBD1 is a possible D gene (5 bases). The germline V gene has CDR1 SGHNT and CDR2 YYREEE (reference sequence). The CDR3 has 14 residues. Deletions cut 3 bases from V and 6 bases from J, with 14 bases between.